Listed here are 2 T cell receptor beta chains from one sample, sequenced in a study of Ad26.COV2.S vaccination and SARS-CoV-2 variants. The table came from immunoSEQ multiplex PCR; TCRdb's copy has only in-frame clones and leaves some out. The repertoire has about 350,000 clones, 87% of them found once; the top ten carry 3.4%. Regarding treatment: some 19 received Ad26.COV2.S at low or high dose, single or two shots; about 5 received placebo; per-sample allocation not given. Day 63 following the first vaccine or placebo injection was when the samples were taken. This material consisted of peripheral blood, taken in a trial of Ad26.COV2.S vaccine versus placebo. The receptors stem from a person aged 18-60 years who received the Ad26.COV2.S COVID-19 vaccine or a placebo.

V gene TRBV4-3 combines with J gene TRBJ2-2; 7 positions match TRBD1. Germline loops: CDR1 LGHNA, CDR2 YSLEER. The V gene end was trimmed by 5 bases and the J gene end by 5 bases; junction bases not matched to a gene: 5. The CDR3 sequence is 14 residues long. CDR3: CASSGTVATGELFF. CDR3 DNA sequence: TGCGCCAGCAGCGGGACAGTTGCGACCGGGGAGCTGTTTTTT.

The rearrangement links TRBV5-4 to TRBJ2-7; the D gene is possibly TRBD2 (6 bases). Germline V gene sequence: CDR1 SGHNT, CDR2 YYREEE (reference sequence). The V end lost 4 bases, the J end lost 0 bases, and 14 bases lay between the germline ends. The CDR3 runs to 15 residues. CDR3 loop: CASSGGTQSSYEQYF. The DNA for the CDR3 is TGTGCCAGCAGCGGCGGGACTCAAAGCTCCTACGAGCAGTACTTC.